This note documents a single T cell receptor (beta chain) sequence. Antigen specificity is unknown. Using immunoSEQ multiplex PCR, the repertoire was profiled, and TCRdb retains in-frame clones only, with some absent. The table includes some 120,000 clones, about 89% detected once. This sample is drawn from a study of PD-L1 blockade in urothelial cancer. Looking at the study overall: Patients with male sex and bladder-origin urothelial cancer accounted for about 85% of the 29 enrolled. Study-wide results and limits: Durable benefit accompanied greater 3-week expansion of tumor-associated blood clones.

With 6 bases clipped from V and 5 bases from J, the junction kept 8 bases outside the gene matches. This CDR3 comprises 16 residues. Germline CDR1 and CDR2: LGHNA and YNFKEQ. Documented time point: peripheral blood 6 weeks after treatment start. The chain combines TRBV4-2 with TRBJ1-6; 9 bases fit TRBD1. The material was PBMCs, obtained around atezolizumab (anti-PD-L1) treatment. This TCR was sampled from a man between 60 and 75 years old with urothelial cancer. CDR3 DNA sequence: TGTGCCAGCAGTCGTGACCGGGACAGGGATAATTCACCCCTCCACTTT. Translating it yields CASSRDRDRDNSPLHF.